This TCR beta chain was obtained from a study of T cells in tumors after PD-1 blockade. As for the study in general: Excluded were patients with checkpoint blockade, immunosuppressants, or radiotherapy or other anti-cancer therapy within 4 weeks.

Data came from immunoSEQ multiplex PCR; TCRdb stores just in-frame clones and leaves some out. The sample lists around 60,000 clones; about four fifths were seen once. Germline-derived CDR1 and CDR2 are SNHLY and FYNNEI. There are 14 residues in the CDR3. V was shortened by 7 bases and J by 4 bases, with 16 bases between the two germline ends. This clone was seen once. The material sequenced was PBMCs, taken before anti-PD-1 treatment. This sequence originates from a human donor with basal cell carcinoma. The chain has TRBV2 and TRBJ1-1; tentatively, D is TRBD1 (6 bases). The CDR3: CASTSEGVGTEAFF. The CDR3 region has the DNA TGTGCCAGCACCTCCGAGGGGGTCGGCACTGAAGCTTTCTTT. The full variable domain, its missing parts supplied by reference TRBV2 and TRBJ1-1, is EPEVTQTPSHQVTQMGQEVILRCVPISNHLYFYWYRQILGQKVEFLVSFYNNEISEKSEIFDDQFSVERPDGSNFTLKIRSTKLEDSAMYFCASTSEGVGTEAFFGQGTRLTVV.